This T cell receptor (beta chain) was obtained from a study of CD8 T cells in Susac syndrome. Random hexamers were used to reverse transcribe an amount of 0.5 to 1 ug RNA. Across 54 Vbeta and 13 Jbeta, immunoSEQ multiplex PCR amplified TCR beta CDR3. TCRdb processed the immunoSEQ multiplex PCR reads anew with MiXCR; each CDR3 protein has one entry. The sample lists just over 300,000 distinct CDR3 sequences, around 92% occurring once. CDR3 length: 18 residues. Per the germline V gene, CDR1 is SGHRS and CDR2 is YFSETQ. Trimming took 0 bases from V and 0 from J, leaving 19 bases between them. In this sample, this clonotype turned up once. Sequencing of TCR beta was performed on blood CD8+ T cells and on blood CD4+ T cells. The multiple sclerosis controls were treatment-naive patients, and their relapsing-remitting disease was stable or active. TEMRA cells were enriched by FACS, while CD8+ and CD4+ T cells were obtained through a negative isolation that was performed magnetically.

The chain joins TRBV5-1 to TRBJ2-7; D might be TRBD2 (5 bases). Sequenced: CD4+ T cells from PBMCs. The clonotype comes from a human donor with multiple sclerosis. The CDR3 loop reads CASSLATASRPSSYEQYF. The CDR3 coding sequence is TGCGCCAGCAGCTTGGCCACGGCTAGCCGTCCGAGCTCCTACGAGCAGTACTTC. The full variable domain, rest sourced from reference TRBV5-1 and TRBJ2-7, is KAGVTQTPRYLIKTRGQQVTLSCSPISGHRSVSWYQQTPGQGLQFLFEYFSETQRNKGNFPGRFSGRQFSNSRSEMNVSTLELGDSALYLCASSLATASRPSSYEQYFGPGTRLTVT.